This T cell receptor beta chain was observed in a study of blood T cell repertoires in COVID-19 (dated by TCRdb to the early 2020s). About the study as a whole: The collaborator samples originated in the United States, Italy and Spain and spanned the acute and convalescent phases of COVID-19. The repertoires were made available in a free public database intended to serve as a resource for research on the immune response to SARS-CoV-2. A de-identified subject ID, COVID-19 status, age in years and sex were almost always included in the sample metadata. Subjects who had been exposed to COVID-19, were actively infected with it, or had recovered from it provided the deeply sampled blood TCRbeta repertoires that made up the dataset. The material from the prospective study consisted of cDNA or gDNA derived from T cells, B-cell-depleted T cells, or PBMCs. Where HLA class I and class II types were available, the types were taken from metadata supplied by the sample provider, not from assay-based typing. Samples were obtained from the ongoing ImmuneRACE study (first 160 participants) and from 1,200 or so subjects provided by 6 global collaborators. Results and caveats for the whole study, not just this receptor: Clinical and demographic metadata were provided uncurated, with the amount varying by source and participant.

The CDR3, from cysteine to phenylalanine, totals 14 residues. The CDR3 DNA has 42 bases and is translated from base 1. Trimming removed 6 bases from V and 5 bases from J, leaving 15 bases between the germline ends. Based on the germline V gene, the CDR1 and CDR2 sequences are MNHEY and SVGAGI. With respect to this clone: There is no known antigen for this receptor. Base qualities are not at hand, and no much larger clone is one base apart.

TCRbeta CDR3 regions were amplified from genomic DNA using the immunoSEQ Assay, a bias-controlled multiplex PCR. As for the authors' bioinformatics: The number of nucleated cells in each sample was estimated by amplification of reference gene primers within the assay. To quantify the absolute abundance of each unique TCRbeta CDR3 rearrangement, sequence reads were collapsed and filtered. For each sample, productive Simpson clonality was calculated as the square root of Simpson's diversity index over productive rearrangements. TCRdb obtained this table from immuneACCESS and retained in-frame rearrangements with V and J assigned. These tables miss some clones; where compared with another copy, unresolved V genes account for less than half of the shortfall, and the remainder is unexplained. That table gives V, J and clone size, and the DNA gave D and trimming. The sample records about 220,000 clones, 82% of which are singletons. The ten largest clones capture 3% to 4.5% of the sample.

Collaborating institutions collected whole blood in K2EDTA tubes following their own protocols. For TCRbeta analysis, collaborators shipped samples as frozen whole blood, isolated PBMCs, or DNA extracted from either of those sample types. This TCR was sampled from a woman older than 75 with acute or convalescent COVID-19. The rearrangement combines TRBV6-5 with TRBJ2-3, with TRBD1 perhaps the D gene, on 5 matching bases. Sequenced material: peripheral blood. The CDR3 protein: CASSRAQGQDTQYF. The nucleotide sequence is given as TGTGCCAGCAGCCGTGCGCAGGGCCAAGATACGCAGTATTTT.